These 7 T cell receptor beta chains originate from one sample sequenced in a study of blood T cell repertoires in COVID-19. Measured with immunoSEQ multiplex PCR; TCRdb has only the in-frame clones, and not every one. The table includes some 150,000 clones, 85% detected once. The sample consisted of peripheral blood. The receptor set was obtained from a woman between 40 and 55 years old with active or convalescent COVID-19.

V and J are TRBV11-2 and TRBJ2-7, with D unresolved. CDR1 is SGHAT, CDR2 FQNNGV, per germline. The CDR3 contains 14 residues. Trimming cost V 1 base and J 2 bases, with 9 bases left between them. In nucleotides, the CDR3 is TGTGCCAGCAGCTTAGCGAGGAGAGCCTACGAGCAGTACTTC. Amino acids: CASSLARRAYEQYF.

DNA of the CDR3: TGTGCCAGCAGCGACCGGACAGGGGGCTTTGGGTCTGGGGCCAACGTCCTGACTTTC. This translates into CASSDRTGGFGSGANVLTF. V usage is TRBV5-8 and J usage is TRBJ2-6; TRBD1 aligns across 11 bases. There are 19 residues in the CDR3. V lost 4 bases, J lost 1 base, and 10 bases stayed unmatched. Germline lookup yields CDR1 SGHTS and CDR2 YDEGEE.

This rearrangement joins TRBV5-1 to TRBJ2-5; 9 bases align to TRBD2. V shed 3 bases, J shed 9 bases, and the junction held 9 bases outside the gene matches. This CDR3 has 14 amino acids. CDR1 is SGHRS, CDR2 YFSETQ, per germline. The CDR3 DNA sequence: TGCGCCAGCAGCTCCGCGGGGGGGCTGTCTTCCCAGTACTTC. As protein: CASSSAGGLSSQYF.

V and J are TRBV12-3 or TRBV12-4 and TRBJ1-5; the D is unclear. V was cut by 1 base and J by 7 bases, with 8 bases left in between. The CDR3 runs to 13 residues. The CDR3 DNA sequence: TGTGCCAGCAGTTTAGGACCGCGGCAGCCCCAGCATTTT. Protein sequence: CASSLGPRQPQHF.

V and J are TRBV11-2 and TRBJ1-2, with a tentative D call TRBD1 (6 bases). CDR1 and CDR2 (germline): SGHAT, FQNNGV. This CDR3 has 13 residues. V lost 5 bases and J lost 5, with 12 bases in between. CDR3: CASSPGTLYGYTF. The CDR3 nucleotides are TGTGCCAGCAGCCCCGGGACACTGTATGGCTACACCTTC. Supplemented by reference TRBV11-2 and TRBJ1-2, the full variable domain reads EAGVAQSPRYKIIEKRQSVAFWCNPISGHATLYWYQQILGQGPKLLIQFQNNGVVDDSQLPKDRFSAERLKGVDSTLKIQPAKLEDSAVYLCASSPGTLYGYTFGSGTRLTVV.

The rearrangement links TRBV2 to TRBJ1-1; 7 positions match TRBD1. Germline V gene data show CDR1 as SNHLY and CDR2 as FYNNEI. With V trimmed by 11 bases and J by 0 bases, 6 bases remained unmatched. This CDR3 spans 13 amino acids. CDR3 in DNA: TGTGCCGGAAGTGGACAGGTGAACACTGAAGCTTTCTTT. Translated: CAGSGQVNTEAFF.

This clone was found a few times. This chain uses TRBV6-5 with TRBJ1-4; no firm D call. Germline V gene data show CDR1 as MNHEY and CDR2 as SVGAGI. Trimming cost V 8 bases and J 7 bases, with 17 bases left between them. This CDR3 spans 14 amino acids. The CDR3 spells CASRADSKLEKLFF. CDR3 sequence (DNA): TGTGCCAGCCGCGCGGACTCCAAACTTGAAAAACTGTTTTTT.